This T cell receptor (beta chain) was obtained from a study of shared clonotypes between healthy human individuals (TCRdb year 2020). For the study in its entirety: The cohort included three men and a couple of women between 18 and 49 years of age. To estimate repertoire size and how much clonotypes are shared between individuals, the study performed deep sequencing of blood TCR repertoires from roughly five healthy adults. For each donor, CD4 naive and CD4 memory were each run on three plates, CD8 naive on two plates, and CD8 memory on one plate. Per donor, leukapheresis produced somewhere between about 0.85 and 8.9 billion PBMCs. Libraries were prepared and TCR repertoires were sequenced by different laboratories using diverse techniques, in order to increase sequencing depth and limit assay-specific biases. Beyond this particular receptor, the publication reports: Pairwise subsampling led to the expectation that sequencing depth would affect the degree of clonotype sharing among donors. The small number of donors limited the genetic and exposure-history diversity represented. Sampling was limited to blood, and TCR repertoires in tissue likely differ from TCR repertoires in blood. Rarefaction of sorted-subset datasets indicated incomplete sequencing despite the large sequencing depth. Compared with non-shared clonotypes, the clonotypes found in all four sorted-subset donors had higher generation probabilities. Sharing across a few donors was observed for approximately 4.6% of naive CD4, less than 4% of naive CD8, over 2% of memory CD4, and around 0.4% of memory CD8 clonotypes. Estimated clonotype richness was generally larger for naive than for memory subsets.

Concerning this clone: Its antigen target is currently unknown. No base qualities exist here, and no much larger clone lies one base off it.

After removal of 3 bases from V and 10 bases from J, the junction retains 10 bases not matched to a gene. The CDR3 holds 16 amino acids from the cysteine to the phenylalanine. Solely the CDR3 DNA is kept, with 48 bases framed from the first base. Per the germline V gene, SGDLS is the CDR1 and YYNGEE is the CDR2. Using the deep immunoSEQ assay, TCR CDR3 regions were amplified from genomic DNA by multiplex PCR. For each cell subset, the extracted genomic DNA was distributed evenly across all wells of several immunoSEQ 96-well plates, and each plate served as one replicate. For sorted subsets, each replicate PCR was loaded with around 200 ng genomic DNA, equivalent to about 33,000 T cell genomes. Purified libraries were measured with a Qubit 3.0 fluorometer, size-checked on a Bioanalyzer 2100, and measured again with the KAPA Library Quantification kit. Each immunoSEQ 96-well plate was sequenced on its own single-read 150-cycle Illumina NextSeq 550 flow cell. Per the original workflow: The immunoSEQ output contained only junctional sequences without quality scores, so filtering could not match that applied to full-length reads. Sequences were annotated with PyIR, a Python wrapper for IgBLAST v1.9, using IMGT germline references to assign V/J genes and CDR3. Any read was removed if the V/J assignment was weak (E-value above 1e-6), the CDR3 was missing, or the read contained stop codons, out-of-frame junctions, or ambiguous translated residues. A V3J clonotype was defined by an identical inferred V gene, J gene, and CDR3 amino acid sequence. The percentage overlap between two repertoires was calculated by dividing the number of shared unique clonotypes by the size of the smaller repertoire. RTK rarefaction, the Chao1 estimator, and Recon v2.1 estimates of unobserved clonotypes were used to assess repertoire richness. Generation probabilities for all TCRbeta clonotypes obtained by the gDNA method from several donors were computed using OLGA. In its TCRdb copy, this immuneACCESS table keeps in-frame sequences only and misses some clones. Where compared with another copy, unresolved V genes explain less than half of these, and the others have no known cause. V, J and clone size derive from that table, while D and trimming were established from the DNA sequence. For this sample there are 950,000 to 1,100,000 clones; roughly 75% appear just once. The ten largest clones take up approximately 1.5% of the sample.

Healthy HIV-negative adults with no recently reported acute infections or vaccinations were included as donors. Every donor was a Caucasian adult living in Nashville, Tennessee, USA. Magnetic negative selection was used to enrich CD4+ T cells, after which naive cells were positively selected on CD45RA and the negative fraction became the memory subset. Blood was obtained by leukapheresis, after which PBMCs were separated by Ficoll-Histopaque density gradient centrifugation and cryopreserved in liquid nitrogen vapor phase. Purity and quantity of every magnetically sorted T cell population were checked by analytical flow cytometry. From each sorted fraction, genomic DNA was isolated and quantified by UV absorbance on a Nanodrop 2000c.

Sequenced: memory CD4+ T cells sorted from blood. Per the publication, the cell subset or site label means: CD45RA-negative fraction. The sequence joins TRBV9 to TRBJ1-6, and 10 bases in between align with TRBD1. This TCR was recovered from a man younger than 35 in good health. The CDR3 region reads CASSEYSGTGESPLHF. The nucleotide sequence is TGTGCCAGCAGCGAGTACTCCGGGACAGGGGAATCACCCCTCCACTTT.